The clone carrying this TCR beta chain was detected many times. Its antigen is as yet unknown. This entry is derived from a study of Graves' ophthalmopathy and Graves' hyperthyroidism. Turning to the study itself: Before any treatment was given, at initial diagnosis, peripheral blood was collected.

RNA served as the template for amplifying TCR beta CDR3 regions. RT-PCR was first run with HTBI primers, then multiplex PCR in a second round. TCRdb analysed the multiplex PCR reads with MiXCR anew, one entry per CDR3 protein. The profile shows about 210,000 distinct CDR3 sequences, over 25% of them singletons. Points from the study as a whole: With around 65% sensitivity and roughly 76% specificity, the model predicted ophthalmopathy progression.

Ophthalmopathy in the donors was of moderate-to-severe activity, with CAS ≥3, NOSPECS ≥4 and duration under 3 months. Physicians reached a diagnosis by relying on clinical symptoms, serum thyroxine, TRAb, thyroid ultrasound and orbital computed tomography. The germline V gene encodes CDR1 MGHRA and CDR2 YSYEKL. This CDR3 has 16 amino acids. J lost 5 bases, V lost 4 bases, and 10 bases had no gene match. This TCR came from a middle-aged man with Graves' ophthalmopathy. The V gene is TRBV4-1, the J gene TRBJ2-7; 11 nucleotides match TRBD2. Sequencing was done on a sample of peripheral blood. The CDR3 nucleotides read TGCGCCAGCAGCCCCTTCAATGCACTAGCGGGAGACGAGCAGTACTTC. It encodes CASSPFNALAGDEQYF.